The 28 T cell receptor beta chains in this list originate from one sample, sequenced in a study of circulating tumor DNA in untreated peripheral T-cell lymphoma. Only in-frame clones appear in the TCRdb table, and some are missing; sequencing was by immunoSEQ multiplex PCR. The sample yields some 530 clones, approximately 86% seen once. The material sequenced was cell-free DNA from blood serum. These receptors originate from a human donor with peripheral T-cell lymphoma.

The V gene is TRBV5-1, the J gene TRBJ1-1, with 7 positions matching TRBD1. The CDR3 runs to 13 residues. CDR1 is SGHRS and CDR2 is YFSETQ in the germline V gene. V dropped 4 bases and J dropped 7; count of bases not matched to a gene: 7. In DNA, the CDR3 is TGCGCCAGCAGCCCACAGGGGTTTGATGAAGCTTTCTTT. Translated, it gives CASSPQGFDEAFF.

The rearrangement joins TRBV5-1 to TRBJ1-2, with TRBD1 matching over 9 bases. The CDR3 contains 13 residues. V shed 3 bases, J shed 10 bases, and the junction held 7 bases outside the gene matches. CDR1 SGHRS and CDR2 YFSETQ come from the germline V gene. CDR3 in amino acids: CASSWGQGVDYTF. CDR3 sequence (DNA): TGCGCCAGCAGCTGGGGACAGGGAGTAGACTACACCTTC.

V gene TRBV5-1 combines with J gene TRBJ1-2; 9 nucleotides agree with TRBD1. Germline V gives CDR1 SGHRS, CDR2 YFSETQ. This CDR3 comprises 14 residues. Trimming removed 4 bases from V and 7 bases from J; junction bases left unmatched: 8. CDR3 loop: CASSQGQGDGGYTF. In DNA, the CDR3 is TGCGCCAGCAGCCAGGGACAGGGAGATGGTGGCTACACCTTC.

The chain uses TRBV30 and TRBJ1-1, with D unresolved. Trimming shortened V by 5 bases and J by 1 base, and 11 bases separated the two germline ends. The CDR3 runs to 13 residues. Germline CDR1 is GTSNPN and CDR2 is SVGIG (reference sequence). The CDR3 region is CAWLELKNTEAFF. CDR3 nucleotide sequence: TGTGCCTGGCTGGAGTTGAAGAACACTGAAGCTTTCTTT.

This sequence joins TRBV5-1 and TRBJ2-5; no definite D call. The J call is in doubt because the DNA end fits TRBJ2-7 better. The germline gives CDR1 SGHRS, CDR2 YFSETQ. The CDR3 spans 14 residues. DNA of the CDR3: TGCGCCAGCAGCTTAACTCCGGGTCTGGGCGAGCAGTACTTC. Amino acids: CASSLTPGLGEQYF.

The DNA of the CDR3 is TGTGCCAGTAGTATTGGGACAGGGGCCTACGAGCAGTACTTC. Its protein product is CASSIGTGAYEQYF. V usage is TRBV19 and J usage is TRBJ2-7; 10 bases are a match to TRBD1. With 3 bases clipped from V and 2 bases from J, the junction kept 1 base outside the gene matches. This CDR3 region has 14 residues. Looked up from germline, CDR1 is LNHDA and CDR2 is SQIVND (reference sequence).

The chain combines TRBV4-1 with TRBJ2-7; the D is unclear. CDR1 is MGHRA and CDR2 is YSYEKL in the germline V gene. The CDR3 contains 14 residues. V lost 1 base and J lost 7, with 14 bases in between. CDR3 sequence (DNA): TGCGCCAGCAGCCAAGTTCCAGGACCGGATGAGCAGTACTTC. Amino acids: CASSQVPGPDEQYF.

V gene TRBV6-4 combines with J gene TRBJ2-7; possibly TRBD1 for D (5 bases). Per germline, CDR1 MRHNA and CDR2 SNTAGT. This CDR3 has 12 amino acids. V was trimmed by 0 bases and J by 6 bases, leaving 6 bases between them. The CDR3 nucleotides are TGTGCCAGCAGTGACTCTAGGGGCGAGCAGTACTTC. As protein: CASSDSRGEQYF.

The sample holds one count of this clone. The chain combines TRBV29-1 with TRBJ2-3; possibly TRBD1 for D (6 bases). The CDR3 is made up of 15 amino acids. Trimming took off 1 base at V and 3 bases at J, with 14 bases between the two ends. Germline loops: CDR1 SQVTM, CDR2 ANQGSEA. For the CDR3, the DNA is TGCAGCGTTGAAGCCCGGGACACTAGTACAGATACGCAGTATTTT. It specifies CSVEARDTSTDTQYF.

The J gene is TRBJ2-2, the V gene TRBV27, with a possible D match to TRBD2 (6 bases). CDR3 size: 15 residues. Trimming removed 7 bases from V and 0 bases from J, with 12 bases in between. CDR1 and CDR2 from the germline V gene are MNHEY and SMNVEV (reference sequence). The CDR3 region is CASTHSGANTGELFF. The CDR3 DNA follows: TGTGCCAGCACTCATAGCGGAGCGAACACCGGGGAGCTGTTTTTT.

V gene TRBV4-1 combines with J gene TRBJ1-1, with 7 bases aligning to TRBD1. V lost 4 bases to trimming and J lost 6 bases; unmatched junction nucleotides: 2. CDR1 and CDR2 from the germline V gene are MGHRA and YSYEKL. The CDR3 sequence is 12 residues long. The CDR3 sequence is CASSRQGAEAFF. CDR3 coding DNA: TGCGCCAGCAGCCGGCAGGGGGCTGAAGCTTTCTTT.

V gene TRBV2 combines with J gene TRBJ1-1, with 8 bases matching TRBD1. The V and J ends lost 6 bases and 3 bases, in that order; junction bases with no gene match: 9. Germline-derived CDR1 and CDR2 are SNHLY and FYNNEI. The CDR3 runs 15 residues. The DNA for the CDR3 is TGTGCCAGCAGCCCCCCGGACAGGGCGTACACTGAAGCTTTCTTT. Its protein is CASSPPDRAYTEAFF.

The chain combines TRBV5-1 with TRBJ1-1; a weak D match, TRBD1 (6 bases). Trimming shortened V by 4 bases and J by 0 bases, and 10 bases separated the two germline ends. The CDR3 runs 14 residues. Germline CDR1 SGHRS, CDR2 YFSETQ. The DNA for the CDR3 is TGCGCCAGCAGCCTGGACAGTTTGAACACTGAAGCTTTCTTT. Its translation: CASSLDSLNTEAFF.

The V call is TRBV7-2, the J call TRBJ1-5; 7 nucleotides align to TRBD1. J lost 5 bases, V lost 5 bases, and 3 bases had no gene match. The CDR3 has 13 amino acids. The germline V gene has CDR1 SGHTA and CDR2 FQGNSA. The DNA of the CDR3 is TGTGCCAGCAGCCCCGACAGGGATCAGCCCCAGCATTTT. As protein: CASSPDRDQPQHF.

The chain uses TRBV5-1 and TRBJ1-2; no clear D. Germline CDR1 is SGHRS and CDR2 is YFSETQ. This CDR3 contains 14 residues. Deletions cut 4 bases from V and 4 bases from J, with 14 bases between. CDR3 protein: CASSPPRSSYGYTF. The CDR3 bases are TGCGCCAGCAGCCCCCCCCGCTCGAGCTATGGCTACACCTTC.

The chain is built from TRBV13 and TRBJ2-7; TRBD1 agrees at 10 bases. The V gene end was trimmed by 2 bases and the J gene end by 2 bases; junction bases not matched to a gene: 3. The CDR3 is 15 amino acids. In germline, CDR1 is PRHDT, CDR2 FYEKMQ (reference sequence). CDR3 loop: CASSLRGQGTYEQYF. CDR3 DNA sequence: TGTGCCAGCAGCTTAAGGGGACAGGGGACCTACGAGCAGTACTTC.

CDR3 region: CASTRVGYTDTQYF. Written as DNA, the CDR3 is TGTGCCAGCACCCGGGTCGGGTATACAGATACGCAGTATTTT. J is TRBJ2-3 and V is TRBV2, with D hard to call. The CDR3 runs to 14 residues. In germline, CDR1 is SNHLY, CDR2 FYNNEI. V lost 7 bases and J 3 bases, leaving 14 bases between the germline ends.

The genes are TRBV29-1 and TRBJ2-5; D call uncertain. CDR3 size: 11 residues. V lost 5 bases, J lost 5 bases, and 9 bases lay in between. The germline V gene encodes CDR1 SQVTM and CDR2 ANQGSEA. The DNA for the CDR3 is TGCAGCGTTCGGCCCCCTGAGACCCAGTACTTC. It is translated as CSVRPPETQYF.

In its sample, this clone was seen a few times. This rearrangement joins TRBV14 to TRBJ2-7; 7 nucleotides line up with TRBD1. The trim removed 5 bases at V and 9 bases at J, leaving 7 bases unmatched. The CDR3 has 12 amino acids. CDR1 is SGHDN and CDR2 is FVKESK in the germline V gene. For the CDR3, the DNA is TGTGCCAGCAGCTCCGACAGGGAGCGGCAGTACTTC. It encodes CASSSDRERQYF.

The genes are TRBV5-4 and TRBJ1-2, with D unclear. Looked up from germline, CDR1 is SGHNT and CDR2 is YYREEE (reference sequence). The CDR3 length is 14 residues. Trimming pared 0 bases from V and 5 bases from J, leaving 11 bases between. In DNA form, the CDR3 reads TGTGCCAGCAGCTTGGGGGCGGGATGGTATGGCTACACCTTC. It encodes CASSLGAGWYGYTF.

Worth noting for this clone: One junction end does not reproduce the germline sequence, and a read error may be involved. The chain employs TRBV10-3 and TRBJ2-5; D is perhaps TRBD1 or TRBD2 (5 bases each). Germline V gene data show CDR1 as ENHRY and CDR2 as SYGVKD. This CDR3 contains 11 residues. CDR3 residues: CATSEGETQYF. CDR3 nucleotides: TGTGCCACCAGTGAGGGGGAGACCCAGTACTTC.

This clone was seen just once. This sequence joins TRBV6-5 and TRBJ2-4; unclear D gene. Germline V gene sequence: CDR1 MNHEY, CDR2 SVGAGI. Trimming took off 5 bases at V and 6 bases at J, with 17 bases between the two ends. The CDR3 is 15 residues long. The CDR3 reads CASSRRESLGNIQYF. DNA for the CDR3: TGTGCCAGCAGTCGGCGCGAGTCATTAGGAAACATTCAGTACTTC.

The CDR3 spells CASSPRLGGWARANTEAFF. CDR3 sequence (DNA): TGTGCCAGCAGTCCTAGGTTAGGTGGTTGGGCCAGGGCGAACACTGAAGCTTTCTTT. The gene calls are TRBV27 and TRBJ1-1, with D possibly TRBD1 on 5 matching bases. Germline V gene lookup returns CDR1 MNHEY and CDR2 SMNVEV (reference sequence). Trimming pared 5 bases from V and 1 base from J, leaving 26 bases between. The CDR3 spans 19 residues.

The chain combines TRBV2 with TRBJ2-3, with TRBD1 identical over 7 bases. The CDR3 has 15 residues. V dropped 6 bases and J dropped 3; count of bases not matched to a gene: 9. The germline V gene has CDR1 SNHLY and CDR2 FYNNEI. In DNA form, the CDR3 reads TGTGCCAGCAGGGAGACAGGGCCCGTAACAGATACGCAGTATTTT. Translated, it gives CASRETGPVTDTQYF.

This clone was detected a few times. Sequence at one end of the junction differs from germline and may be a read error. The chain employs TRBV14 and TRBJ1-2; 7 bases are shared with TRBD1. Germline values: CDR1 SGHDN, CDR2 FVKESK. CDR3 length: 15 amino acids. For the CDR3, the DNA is TGTGCCGGCAGCCAAGGGACAGTCGCTAACTATGGCTACACCTTC. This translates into CAGSQGTVANYGYTF.

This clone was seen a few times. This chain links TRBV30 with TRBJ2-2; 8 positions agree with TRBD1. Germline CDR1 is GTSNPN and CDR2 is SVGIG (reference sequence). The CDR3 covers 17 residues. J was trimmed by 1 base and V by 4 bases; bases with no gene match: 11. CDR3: CAWTMYLTGGNTGELFF. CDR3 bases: TGTGCCTGGACCATGTACCTCACAGGGGGGAACACCGGGGAGCTGTTTTTT.

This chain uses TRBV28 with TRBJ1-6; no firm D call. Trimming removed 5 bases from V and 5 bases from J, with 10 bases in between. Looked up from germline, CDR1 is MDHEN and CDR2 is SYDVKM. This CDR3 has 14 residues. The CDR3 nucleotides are TGTGCCAGCAGTCCCCCGGACCATAATTCACCCCTCCACTTT. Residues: CASSPPDHNSPLHF. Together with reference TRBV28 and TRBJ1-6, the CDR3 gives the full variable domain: DVKVTQSSRYLVKRTGEKVFLECVQDMDHENMFWYRQDPGLGLRLIYFSYDVKMKEKGDIPEGYSVSREKKERFSLILESASTNQTSMYLCASSPPDHNSPLHFGNGTRLTVT.

CDR3: CASSVTQGDGYTF. CDR3 bases: TGTGCCAGCAGCGTCACCCAGGGCGATGGCTACACCTTC. The J gene is TRBJ1-2, the V gene TRBV9; D might be TRBD1 (5 bases). Trimming took off 2 bases at V and 6 bases at J, with 11 bases between the two ends. Germline lookup yields CDR1 SGDLS and CDR2 YYNGEE. CDR3 length equals 13 residues.